The next 20 T cell receptor beta chains were all read from a single sample in a study of human T cells and chemical hapten exposure. Described time point: patch test 1, 2 weeks after DPC sensitization. Treatment specified: therapeutic diphenylcyclopropenone sensitization with weekly scalp DPC. Someone pulled total RNA out of unfractionated whole blood. Using its own MiXCR run on the RACE reads, TCRdb lists one record per CDR3 protein. The table includes approximately 41,000 distinct CDR3 sequences, approximately 3.6% detected once. The sequences come from whole blood, collected in connection with sensitization to the hapten diphenylcyclopropenone (DPC). These receptors were collected from a man aged 50 to 59 with alopecia areata. Some clones in this sample may be carry-over from other donors' samples.

This clonotype appeared many times. The J gene is TRBJ2-7, the V gene TRBV7-2; no definite D call. Germline V gives CDR1 SGHTA, CDR2 FQGNSA. V was trimmed by 2 bases and J by 4 bases, leaving 12 bases between them. The CDR3 totals 14 residues. CDR3 residues: CASSLSPREYEQYF. The DNA for the CDR3 is TGTGCCAGCAGCTTATCGCCCCGAGAATACGAGCAGTACTTC. The full variable domain, its missing parts supplied by reference TRBV7-2 and TRBJ2-7, is GAGVSQSPSNKVTEKGKDVELRCDPISGHTALYWYRQSLGQGLEFLIYFQGNSAPDKSGLPSDRFSAERTGGSVSTLTIQRTQQEDSAVYLCASSLSPREYEQYFGPGTRLTVT.

This clonotype showed up many times. The chain couples TRBV15 to TRBJ1-5, with unresolved D. The CDR3 loop spans 14 amino acids. CDR1 and CDR2 (germline): LNHNV, YYDKDF (reference sequence). Trimming cost V 8 bases and J 0 bases, with 11 bases left between them. CDR3 DNA: TGTGCCACCGACCCAAATTATAGCAATCAGCCCCAGCATTTT. It yields the protein CATDPNYSNQPQHF.

This clonotype was observed many times. The gene calls are TRBV12-3 or TRBV12-4 and TRBJ2-7; D is ambiguous. The CDR3 sequence is 11 residues long. V was trimmed by 1 base and J by 9 bases, leaving 7 bases between them. This CDR3 is CASSLEFRQYF. The DNA of the CDR3 is TGTGCCAGCAGTTTAGAGTTCAGGCAGTACTTC.

This clonotype has ten or more counts. The chain uses TRBV7-2 and TRBJ2-5; the match to TRBD1 covers 10 bases. Trimming took 4 bases from V and 5 from J; bases not matched to a gene: 4. The CDR3 spans 14 residues. Germline V gives CDR1 SGHTA, CDR2 FQGNSA. CDR3 amino acids: CASSSDRGRETQYF. The DNA of the CDR3 is TGTGCCAGCAGCTCCGACAGGGGGCGTGAGACCCAGTACTTC.

This clonotype was seen at least ten times. This chain uses TRBV4-1 with TRBJ2-7, with 9 bases that match TRBD1. J gave up 1 base and V 4 bases, and 2 bases lay outside the gene matches. Germline V gene lookup returns CDR1 MGHRA and CDR2 YSYEKL. The CDR3 is 14 residues long. CDR3 sequence: CASSLGTGSYEQYF. CDR3 coding DNA: TGCGCCAGCAGCCTCGGGACAGGGTCCTACGAGCAGTACTTC.

This clonotype came up many times. The chain uses TRBV30 and TRBJ2-7; the D gene is possibly TRBD2 (5 bases). Trimming stripped 0 bases from V and 7 bases from J, with 19 bases between. Per the germline V gene, CDR1 is GTSNPN and CDR2 is SVGIG (reference sequence). The CDR3 has 15 amino acids. In DNA, the CDR3 is TGTGCCTGGAGTGTCTCGGCAACCGCCGAGGGAGAGCAGTACTTC. Translating it yields CAWSVSATAEGEQYF.

This clonotype has a count of ten or more. This chain uses TRBV5-1 with TRBJ1-1; the D gene is possibly TRBD1 (5 bases). Trimming shortened V by 7 bases and J by 2 bases, and 15 bases separated the two germline ends. There are 14 residues in the CDR3. CDR1 SGHRS and CDR2 YFSETQ come from the germline V gene. The CDR3 region is CASYLPGTNTEAFF. The DNA of the CDR3 is TGCGCCAGCTATCTCCCCGGGACCAACACTGAAGCTTTCTTT. The full variable domain, with the rest looked up from reference TRBV5-1 and TRBJ1-1, is KAGVTQTPRYLIKTRGQQVTLSCSPISGHRSVSWYQQTPGQGLQFLFEYFSETQRNKGNFPGRFSGRQFSNSRSEMNVSTLELGDSALYLCASYLPGTNTEAFFGQGTRLTVV.

This clonotype was counted at least ten times. V is TRBV5-1 and J is TRBJ2-1; 11 nucleotides agree with TRBD2. J lost 9 bases, V lost 4 bases, and 9 bases had no gene match. The CDR3 spans 15 residues. Germline V gene lookup returns CDR1 SGHRS and CDR2 YFSETQ. Written as DNA, the CDR3 is TGCGCCAGCAGCGAGCTAGCGGGAGGCCAGGGTGAGCAGTTCTTC. Translated, it gives CASSELAGGQGEQFF.

This clonotype was counted many times. CDR3 bases: TGTGCCAGCAGCCAAGAAGGGCTAATAGACTCACCCCTCCACTTT. Translation gives CASSQEGLIDSPLHF. V and J are TRBV3-1 and TRBJ1-6; no reliable D call. The germline gives CDR1 LGHDT, CDR2 YNNKEL (reference sequence). V gave up 0 bases and J gave up 10 bases, with 13 bases separating them. The CDR3 extends over 15 amino acids.

This clonotype was picked up many times. This chain connects TRBV5-1 to TRBJ1-1, with a possible D match to TRBD1 (5 bases). Germline V gene lookup returns CDR1 SGHRS and CDR2 YFSETQ. Trimming took 0 bases from V and 6 from J, leaving 12 bases between them. This CDR3 is 14 amino acids long. The CDR3, as DNA: TGCGCCAGCAGCTTGGCCAATAGGGGACCTGAAGCTTTCTTT. Translated: CASSLANRGPEAFF.

This clonotype was detected many times. The rearrangement uses TRBV5-1 and TRBJ2-1, with TRBD2 matching 10 bases. This CDR3 has 15 residues. The J segment lost 10 bases and the V segment lost 2 bases, leaving 9 bases of the junction unmatched. Germline CDR1 SGHRS, CDR2 YFSETQ. This chain's CDR3 is CASSLMLAGEAEQFF. The CDR3 nucleotides read TGCGCCAGCAGCTTAATGCTAGCGGGAGAGGCCGAGCAGTTCTTC.

Ten or more counts support this clonotype. The rearrangement links TRBV6-5 to TRBJ2-7; weak D call: TRBD2 (7 bases). Trimming cost V 7 bases and J 8 bases, with 24 bases left between them. The CDR3 has 15 residues. The germline V gene encodes CDR1 MNHEY and CDR2 SVGAGI. The CDR3 region is CASTPDSSGQRKQYF. CDR3 DNA sequence: TGTGCCAGCACTCCCGACTCTAGCGGACAGAGGAAGCAGTACTTC.

At least ten counts were recorded for this clonotype. This sequence joins TRBV4-3 and TRBJ2-1, with D maybe TRBD1 (6 bases). This CDR3 spans 14 amino acids. Trimming left V 0 bases short and J 11 bases short, with 14 bases between. CDR1 and CDR2 from the germline V gene are LGHNA and YSLEER. CDR3 nucleotide sequence: TGCGCCAGCAGCCAAGATCGCGGACAGTCAAAGCAGTTCTTC. Amino acids: CASSQDRGQSKQFF.

This clonotype was detected many times. The V gene is TRBV10-3, the J gene TRBJ2-2, with D perhaps TRBD1 or TRBD2 (5 bases each). From germline, CDR1 is ENHRY and CDR2 SYGVKD. Trimming removed 6 bases at V and 0 bases at J, with 14 bases between. CDR3 length: 16 residues. The CDR3 DNA follows: TGTGCCATCAGGCCCGGGACCACCCCGAACACCGGGGAGCTGTTTTTT. Residues: CAIRPGTTPNTGELFF.

This clonotype was observed many times. The chain uses TRBV7-3 and TRBJ1-2, with 8 bases that match TRBD1. This CDR3 has 13 residues. Per the germline V gene, CDR1 is SGHTA and CDR2 is FQGTGA. Trimming at V came to 6 bases and at J to 7 bases, leaving 7 bases not matched to a gene. The CDR3 nucleotides read TGTGCCAGCAGTCAACAGGGGGTTGGTGGCTACACCTTC. Its translation: CASSQQGVGGYTF.

This clonotype was counted at least ten times. J is TRBJ1-6 and V is TRBV4-1; D is uncertain. CDR3 length: 17 amino acids. CDR1 is MGHRA, CDR2 YSYEKL, per germline. Trimming removed 0 bases at V and 0 bases at J, with 9 bases between. For the CDR3, the DNA is TGCGCCAGCAGCCAAGATAGTTCCAGCTCCTATAATTCACCCCTCCACTTT. Translation: CASSQDSSSSYNSPLHF.

In its sample, this clonotype was seen many times. The chain employs TRBV4-2 and TRBJ2-1; possibly TRBD2 for D (7 bases). Trimming took 0 bases from V and 7 from J, leaving 16 bases between them. The CDR3 sequence is 16 residues long. From germline, CDR1 is LGHNA and CDR2 YNFKEQ. The CDR3 DNA reads TGTGCCAGCAGCCAAGAAGTCGGACTAGGGGGGAATGAGCAGTTCTTC. This encodes CASSQEVGLGGNEQFF.

This clonotype has at least ten counts. This rearrangement joins TRBV28 to TRBJ2-7, with no clear D. CDR3 length: 12 residues. The V end lost 6 bases, the J end lost 0 bases, and 6 bases lay between the germline ends. Germline-derived CDR1 and CDR2 are MDHEN and SYDVKM. CDR3 coding DNA: TGTGCCAGCAGCCCATTCTCCTACGAGCAGTACTTC. The encoded protein is CASSPFSYEQYF.

In its sample, this clonotype was seen many times. The J gene is TRBJ2-1, the V gene TRBV5-4; 12 bases match TRBD2. The CDR3 runs to 18 residues. The germline CDR1 and CDR2 sequences are SGHNT and YYREEE (reference sequence). Trimming took 0 bases from V and 6 from J; bases not matched to a gene: 10. CDR3 residues: CASSLGGTSGFRGNEQFF. The CDR3 DNA reads TGTGCCAGCAGCTTGGGGGGGACTAGCGGGTTTAGGGGCAATGAGCAGTTCTTC. Full variable domain (outside the CDR3, taken from reference TRBV5-4 and TRBJ2-1): ETGVTQSPTHLIKTRGQQVTLRCSSQSGHNTVSWYQQALGQGPQFIFQYYREEENGRGNFPPRFSGLQFPNYSSELNVNALELDDSALYLCASSLGGTSGFRGNEQFFGPGTRLTVL.

This clonotype was recorded many times. The chain has TRBV6-1 and TRBJ2-1, with TRBD2 identical over 9 bases. CDR1 MNHNS and CDR2 SASEGT come from the germline V gene. CDR3 length equals 14 residues. After removal of 8 bases from V and 2 bases from J, the junction contained 4 bases not matched to a gene. CDR3 residues: CASGGRAPYNEQFF. As DNA, the CDR3 is TGTGCCAGCGGCGGGAGGGCCCCCTACAATGAGCAGTTCTTC.